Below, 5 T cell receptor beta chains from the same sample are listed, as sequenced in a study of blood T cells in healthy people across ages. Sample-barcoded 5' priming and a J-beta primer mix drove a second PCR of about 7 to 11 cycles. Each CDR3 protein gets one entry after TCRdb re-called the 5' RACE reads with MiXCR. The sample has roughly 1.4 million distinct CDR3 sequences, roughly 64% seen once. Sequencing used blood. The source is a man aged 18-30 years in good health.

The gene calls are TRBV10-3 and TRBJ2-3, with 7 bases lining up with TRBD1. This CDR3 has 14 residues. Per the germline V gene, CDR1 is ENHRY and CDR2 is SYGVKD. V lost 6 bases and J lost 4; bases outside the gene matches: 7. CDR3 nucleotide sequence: TGTGCCATCAGAATGACAGGGTCTGCAGATACGCAGTATTTT. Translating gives CAIRMTGSADTQYF.

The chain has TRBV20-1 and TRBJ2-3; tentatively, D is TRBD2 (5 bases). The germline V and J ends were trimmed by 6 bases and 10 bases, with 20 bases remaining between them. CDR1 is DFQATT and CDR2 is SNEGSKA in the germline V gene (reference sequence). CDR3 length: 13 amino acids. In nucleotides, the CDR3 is TGCAGTGCCCCCGCCCCGGGGAGCTTGGCGCAGTATTTT. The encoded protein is CSAPAPGSLAQYF.

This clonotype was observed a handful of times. The CDR3 here is CASSLGGPNYEQYF. CDR3 nucleotides: TGTGCCAGCAGCTTAGGCGGGCCAAACTACGAGCAGTACTTC. The V gene is TRBV7-6, the J gene TRBJ2-7, with D tentatively TRBD2 (5 bases). Germline V gene sequence: CDR1 SGHVS, CDR2 FNYEAQ. Deletions cut 1 base from V and 3 bases from J, with 10 bases between. This CDR3 spans 14 amino acids. Drawing the rest from reference TRBV7-6 and TRBJ2-7, the complete variable domain is GAGVSQSPRYKVTKRGQDVALRCDPISGHVSLYWYRQALGQGPEFLTYFNYEAQQDKSGLPNDRFSAERPEGSISTLTIQRTEQRDSAMYRCASSLGGPNYEQYFGPGTRLTVT.

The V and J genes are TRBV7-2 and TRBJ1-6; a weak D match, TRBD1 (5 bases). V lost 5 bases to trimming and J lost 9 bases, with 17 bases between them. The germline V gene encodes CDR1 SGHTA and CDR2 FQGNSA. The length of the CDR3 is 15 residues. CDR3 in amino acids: CASSQAGGALSPLHF. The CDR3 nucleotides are TGTGCCAGCAGCCAGGCGGGGGGTGCTCTTTCACCCCTCCACTTT.

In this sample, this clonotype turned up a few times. CDR3 sequence reads: CASSGISGANVLTF. The CDR3 nucleotides are TGTGCCAGTAGTGGTATCTCTGGGGCCAACGTCCTGACTTTC. This chain uses TRBV19 with TRBJ2-6, with no clear D. Between the trimmed V and J ends, which lost 5 bases and 0 bases, there was a span of 5 bases. Germline V CDR1 and CDR2: LNHDA, SQIVND (reference sequence). This CDR3 is 14 amino acids long.